The 11 T cell receptor beta chains reported below all come from one sample, sequenced in a study of blood T cells in healthy people across ages. Together with a sample-barcoded 5' primer, a J-beta primer mix was included in a second PCR lasting about 6 to 11 cycles. MiXCR, run by TCRdb on the 5' RACE reads, gives a single entry per CDR3 protein. The profile covers about 1,500,000 distinct CDR3 sequences, with roughly 27% appearing a single time and over 7% taken by the ten largest. Sequenced sample: blood. The source is a woman younger than 45 in good health.

At least ten counts were recorded for this clonotype. The V and J genes are TRBV2 and TRBJ2-3; 7 bases align to TRBD2. The CDR3 spans 13 residues. Germline V CDR1 and CDR2: SNHLY, FYNNEI. Trimming cost V 7 bases and J 2 bases; bases outside gene matches: 3. The CDR3 is CASTGGFTDTQYF. DNA for the CDR3: TGTGCCAGCACCGGGGGGTTCACAGATACGCAGTATTTT.

This clonotype was counted only a few times. The chain is built from TRBV20-1 and TRBJ2-1, with D perhaps matching TRBD2 (6 bases). The CDR3 covers 14 residues. CDR1 and CDR2 from the germline V gene are DFQATT and SNEGSKA (reference sequence). Trimming cost V 3 bases and J 4 bases, with 13 bases left between them. The CDR3 sequence is CSASDPSVYNEQFF. The DNA of the CDR3 is TGCAGTGCTAGCGATCCTAGCGTATACAATGAGCAGTTCTTC.

This clonotype was counted between two and nine times. V and J are TRBV2 and TRBJ2-1; 12 bases agree with TRBD2. This CDR3 is 14 amino acids long. V gave up 9 bases and J gave up 7 bases; unmatched junction bases: 7. Germline V gene sequence: CDR1 SNHLY, CDR2 FYNNEI. The CDR3 here is CARGSLAGGNEQFF. The CDR3 DNA reads TGTGCCAGGGGGTCCCTAGCGGGAGGGAATGAGCAGTTCTTC.

This clonotype was seen many times. The chain employs TRBV25-1 and TRBJ2-1; perhaps TRBD1 as D (6 bases). Germline lookup yields CDR1 MGHDK and CDR2 SYGVNS. The CDR3 is 16 residues long. The ends were cut back, 5 bases at V and 1 base at J, with 15 bases in the middle. The DNA for the CDR3 is TGTGCCAGCAGTCACAGTAGGGGGAAATCCTACAATGAGCAGTTCTTC. Translation: CASSHSRGKSYNEQFF.

J is TRBJ2-7 and V is TRBV7-2, with 10 bases matching TRBD2. From germline, CDR1 is SGHTA and CDR2 FQGNSA. V lost 1 base to trimming and J lost 9 bases; unmatched junction nucleotides: 6. The CDR3 is 14 amino acids. The CDR3 nucleotides are TGTGCCAGCAGCTTAGAAGGACTAGCGGTGGGGCAGTACTTC. Its translation: CASSLEGLAVGQYF.

This clonotype appeared a single time. The rearrangement uses TRBV3-1 and TRBJ2-1; TRBD1 is a possible D gene (5 bases). CDR1 is LGHDT, CDR2 YNNKEL, per germline (reference sequence). The CDR3 runs 13 residues. Trimming took off 2 bases at V and 8 bases at J, with 10 bases between the two ends. The CDR3 here is CASSQMGLDEQFF. The CDR3 region has the DNA TGTGCCAGCAGCCAAATGGGGCTGGATGAGCAGTTCTTC.

This clonotype was seen a handful of times. V and J are TRBV12-3 or TRBV12-4 and TRBJ1-1; D remains unclear. The CDR3 runs 14 residues. Trimming took 5 bases from V and 1 from J, leaving 11 bases between them. CDR3 sequence: CASSVLTGNTEAFF. The DNA for the CDR3 is TGTGCCAGCAGTGTCCTGACGGGGAACACTGAAGCTTTCTTT.

Worth noting for this clonotype: This may stem from a read error, because a much larger clone lies one nucleotide away. This chain uses TRBV12-3 or TRBV12-4 with TRBJ2-5; no reliable D call. This CDR3 region has 13 residues. In DNA form, the CDR3 reads TGTGCCAGCAGTTTTGGGATCCAAGAGGCCCAGTACTTC. Translated: CASSFGIQEAQYF.

This clonotype appeared a few times. This rearrangement joins TRBV29-1 to TRBJ2-1; either TRBD1 or TRBD2 may supply D (5 bases each). This CDR3 is built from 14 residues. Trimming removed 3 bases at V and 1 base at J, with 10 bases between. CDR1 is SQVTM, CDR2 ANQGSEA, per germline. DNA of the CDR3: TGCAGCGTTGAGGGACGTACATCCTACAATGAGCAGTTCTTC. This sequence encodes CSVEGRTSYNEQFF.

The V gene is TRBV29-1, the J gene TRBJ2-2; 7 positions match TRBD1. Looked up from germline, CDR1 is SQVTM and CDR2 is ANQGSEA. The CDR3 spans 14 residues. J gave up 3 bases and V 5 bases, and 6 bases lay outside the gene matches. The CDR3 DNA reads as TGCAGCGTTCGGATCGGGACAGACACCGGGGAGCTGTTTTTT. Translating gives CSVRIGTDTGELFF.

This chain uses TRBV28 with TRBJ1-1; no definite D call. V dropped 7 bases and J dropped 4 bases, with 16 bases sitting between them. CDR3 length: 14 amino acids. The germline CDR1 and CDR2 sequences are MDHEN and SYDVKM. In nucleotides, the CDR3 is TGTGCCAGCAACGCTCCCCCGGCGGGCACTGAAGCTTTCTTT. It specifies CASNAPPAGTEAFF.